The 29 T cell receptor beta chains below come from one sample, sequenced in a study of T cells after yellow fever vaccination. Using its own MiXCR run on the 5' RACE reads, TCRdb lists one record per CDR3 protein. The sample records about 580,000 distinct CDR3 sequences, around a sixth being singletons. The sequencing here drew on PBMCs, taken around 5 days after the first yellow fever vaccination. Source of these receptors: a man younger than 30 who received the YFV17D yellow fever vaccine.

This chain connects TRBV5-1 to TRBJ1-6; no firm D call. The V end lost 0 bases, the J end lost 10 bases, and 8 bases lay between the germline ends. The CDR3 extends over 13 amino acids. CDR1 SGHRS and CDR2 YFSETQ come from the germline V gene. CDR3 bases: TGCGCCAGCAGCTTGGAAGGTGAATCACCCCTCCACTTT. Translated: CASSLEGESPLHF.

This clonotype was recorded a few times. The chain carries TRBV5-1 and TRBJ2-7, with 8 bases aligning to TRBD1. The CDR3 spans 19 residues. CDR1 and CDR2 from the germline V gene are SGHRS and YFSETQ. V was clipped by 2 bases and J by 0 bases; unmatched bases: 16. In nucleotides, the CDR3 is TGCGCCAGCAGCTTTTCTTTGGCAGGGGGCAGGGGACACTCCTACGAGCAGTACTTC. This gives the protein CASSFSLAGGRGHSYEQYF.

The chain combines TRBV11-3 with TRBJ2-1; TRBD1 is a possible D gene (6 bases). V was trimmed by 5 bases and J by 9 bases, leaving 14 bases between them. The germline gives CDR1 SGHNT, CDR2 YENEEA. This CDR3 comprises 13 residues. CDR3 DNA: TGTGCCAGCAGCACGACGGTGGGGGCTGAGCAGTTCTTC. It is translated as CASSTTVGAEQFF.

This clonotype was picked up a small number of times. The chain's CDR3 is CASRAGTGGVETQYF. The CDR3, as DNA: TGCGCCAGCAGGGCCGGGACAGGGGGCGTAGAGACCCAGTACTTC. The chain joins TRBV5-1 to TRBJ2-5, with 12 bases identical to TRBD1. With V trimmed by 5 bases and J by 4 bases, 6 bases remained unmatched. Germline values: CDR1 SGHRS, CDR2 YFSETQ. This CDR3 is 15 amino acids long.

This clonotype was counted a few times. The V gene is TRBV7-2, the J gene TRBJ1-3; 7 positions agree with TRBD1. The CDR3 loop spans 12 amino acids. V was pared by 3 bases and J by 8 bases, with 1 base of the junction left unmatched. CDR1 and CDR2 (germline): SGHTA, FQGNSA. Here the CDR3 DNA reads TGTGCCAGCAGCTTCAGGGGGGACACCATATATTTT. The encoded protein is CASSFRGDTIYF. The variable domain in full, with the rest retrieved from reference TRBV7-2 and TRBJ1-3, is GAGVSQSPSNKVTEKGKDVELRCDPISGHTALYWYRQSLGQGLEFLIYFQGNSAPDKSGLPSDRFSAERTGGSVSTLTIQRTQQEDSAVYLCASSFRGDTIYFGEGSWLTVV.

This clonotype has more than one count but fewer than ten. The chain uses TRBV7-2 and TRBJ1-2; 9 bases are a match to TRBD1. V lost 5 bases to trimming and J lost 9 bases; unmatched junction nucleotides: 16. Germline assignment: CDR1 SGHTA and CDR2 FQGNSA. The CDR3 length is 16 residues. The CDR3 is CASSPNSVGTGISYTF. For the CDR3, the DNA is TGTGCCAGCAGCCCGAATTCCGTCGGGACAGGGATTAGCTACACCTTC.

This clonotype is a singleton in its sample. The rearrangement uses TRBV6-5 and TRBJ2-5, with D maybe TRBD2 (6 bases). Trimming removed 3 bases from V and 3 bases from J, with 14 bases in between. Per germline, CDR1 MNHEY and CDR2 SVGAGI. The CDR3 has 15 residues. CDR3: CASSYLRGGEETQYF. The CDR3 nucleotides are TGTGCCAGCAGTTATCTCCGGGGCGGGGAAGAGACCCAGTACTTC.

This clonotype was counted a few times. The gene calls are TRBV18 and TRBJ1-1; D is unresolved. Per the germline V gene, CDR1 is KGHSH and CDR2 is LQKENI. The CDR3 totals 13 residues. Trimming removed 0 bases at V and 8 bases at J, with 10 bases between. CDR3 region: CASSPPNGDEAFF. The DNA for the CDR3 is TGTGCCAGCTCACCACCGAACGGAGACGAAGCTTTCTTT.

This clonotype has just a few counts. A junction boundary mismatches the germline segment, possibly from a read error. This chain joins TRBV27 and TRBJ2-1; D perhaps matches TRBD2 (7 bases). The V gene's germline CDR1 is MNHEY and CDR2 SMNVEV (reference sequence). The CDR3 is made up of 15 amino acids. In DNA form, the CDR3 reads TGTGCCAGCAGGGCATGGGGGGGGGCTTCAAATGAGAAGTTCTTC. Residues: CASRAWGGASNEKFF.

The V call is TRBV6-1, the J call TRBJ2-7; the D gene is possibly TRBD2 (5 bases). This CDR3 comprises 14 residues. Trimming cost V 4 bases and J 4 bases, with 14 bases left between them. Germline loops: CDR1 MNHNS, CDR2 SASEGT. The CDR3 region has the DNA TGTGCCAGCAGTGCACATTTAGGAGGATACGAGCAGTACGTC. Translated: CASSAHLGGYEQYV.

This chain connects TRBV5-6 to TRBJ1-2, with 9 bases matching TRBD1. The V and J ends lost 5 bases and 4 bases, in that order; junction bases with no gene match: 3. Looked up from germline, CDR1 is SGHDT and CDR2 is YYEEEE. CDR3 length: 13 amino acids. The CDR3 sequence: CASRMDRGYGYTF. The CDR3 nucleotides read TGTGCCAGCAGGATGGACAGGGGCTATGGCTACACCTTC.

This clonotype occurred once. CDR3 nucleotide sequence: TGCAGTGCCGTGGGACTGACAGGGGCCACTGAAGCTTTCTTT. Translation gives CSAVGLTGATEAFF. The chain employs TRBV20-1 and TRBJ1-1; 8 bases line up with TRBD1. Trimming took 6 bases from V and 4 from J; bases not matched to a gene: 10. The CDR3 runs to 14 residues. Germline V gene lookup returns CDR1 DFQATT and CDR2 SNEGSKA (reference sequence).

This clonotype occurred a few times. The chain is built from TRBV7-6 and TRBJ2-1; D possibly corresponds to TRBD1 (5 bases). CDR1 and CDR2 (germline): SGHVS, FNYEAQ. The CDR3 consists of 17 residues. Trimming left V 1 base short and J 7 bases short, with 20 bases between. The DNA for the CDR3 is TGTGCCAGCAGCTTAGGGGGTTCAGGGCCCCCACATAATGAGCAGTTCTTC. Protein sequence: CASSLGGSGPPHNEQFF.

This clonotype occurred many times. The CDR3, as DNA: TGTGCCAGCAGTTCCCTTCACAGAAAGAGGGAAAAACTGTTTTTT. This encodes CASSSLHRKREKLFF. This chain links TRBV12-3 or TRBV12-4 with TRBJ1-4, with D unclear. Deletions cut 4 bases from V and 8 bases from J, with 17 bases between. CDR3 length equals 15 residues.

There are a few counts of this clonotype. This chain connects TRBV12-3 or TRBV12-4 to TRBJ2-5; D ambiguous. This CDR3 region has 17 residues. The V gene lost 5 bases and the J gene lost 2 bases, with 21 bases spanning the gap. DNA of the CDR3: TGTGCCAGCAGTCCCGCGGATGGGGAATCGTATCAAGAGACCCAGTACTTC. This translates into CASSPADGESYQETQYF.

The CDR3 is CSARDLAGVSYEQYF. For the CDR3, the DNA is TGCAGTGCTAGAGACCTAGCGGGGGTCTCCTACGAGCAGTACTTC. The chain has TRBV20-1 and TRBJ2-7; 10 bases line up with TRBD2. After removal of 0 bases from V and 0 bases from J, the junction contained 2 bases not matched to a gene. Per the germline V gene, CDR1 is DFQATT and CDR2 is SNEGSKA (reference sequence). The CDR3 has 15 residues.

This clonotype was seen a handful of times. The V and J genes are TRBV6-5 and TRBJ2-1; TRBD2 agrees at 7 bases. The CDR3 contains 13 residues. V shed 11 bases, J shed 8 bases, and the junction held 12 bases outside the gene matches. The germline gives CDR1 MNHEY, CDR2 SVGAGI. CDR3 sequence reads: CASARGRGYEQFF. The DNA for the CDR3 is TGTGCCTCAGCCCGGGGGAGGGGCTATGAGCAGTTCTTC.

Many counts were recorded for this clonotype. This chain uses TRBV7-6 with TRBJ1-3, with a weak D call TRBD1 (5 bases). Germline CDR1 is SGHVS and CDR2 is FNYEAQ. V lost 3 bases and J lost 2, with 14 bases in between. The CDR3 is 16 residues long. The CDR3 nucleotides read TGTGCCAGCAGCTTTCTTTCAGGGTACACTGGAAACACCATATATTTT. Translating gives CASSFLSGYTGNTIYF.

In its sample, this clonotype was seen a few times. The rearrangement joins TRBV18 to TRBJ2-5, with D unresolved. Trimming left V 2 bases short and J 3 bases short, with 19 bases between. Germline CDR1 KGHSH, CDR2 LQKENI. The CDR3 extends over 17 amino acids. CDR3 amino acids: CASSPRKNRPYEETQYF. Here the CDR3 DNA reads TGTGCCAGCTCACCAAGGAAAAATCGACCATACGAAGAGACCCAGTACTTC.

This clonotype was counted between two and nine times. V and J are TRBV4-3 and TRBJ1-1, with D unresolved. The CDR3 runs to 16 residues. V shed 0 bases and J shed 1 base, with 12 bases lying between them. The germline gives CDR1 LGHNA, CDR2 YSLEER. The CDR3 spells CASSQDLRLPNTEAFF. DNA for the CDR3: TGCGCCAGCAGCCAAGATCTAAGACTCCCGAACACTGAAGCTTTCTTT.

This clonotype was recorded only once. The chain recombines TRBV7-9 with TRBJ1-2; 9 nucleotides align to TRBD1. This CDR3 spans 15 amino acids. Per the germline V gene, CDR1 is SEHNR and CDR2 is FQNEAQ (reference sequence). V lost 4 bases, J lost 4 bases, and 7 bases stayed unmatched. The CDR3 is CASSSPRTGAYGYTF. CDR3 nucleotide sequence: TGTGCCAGCAGCTCTCCGAGGACAGGGGCCTATGGCTACACCTTC.

The sample holds a few counts of this clonotype. V gene TRBV12-3 or TRBV12-4 combines with J gene TRBJ1-4; no definite D call. The CDR3 length is 13 residues. The V end lost 5 bases, the J end lost 4 bases, and 8 bases lay between the germline ends. CDR3 DNA sequence: TGTGCCAGCAGTCTCGGGAGTAATGAAAAACTGTTTTTT. Translation: CASSLGSNEKLFF.

This chain uses TRBV9 with TRBJ1-3; D may be TRBD1 (6 bases). Germline V gene data show CDR1 as SGDLS and CDR2 as YYNGEE. This CDR3 region has 17 residues. Trimming shortened V by 2 bases and J by 1 base, and 16 bases separated the two germline ends. CDR3 protein: CASSVQAGVRSGNTIYF. The CDR3 nucleotides read TGTGCCAGCAGCGTTCAGGCAGGGGTCCGGTCTGGAAACACCATATATTTT.

This clonotype was found a few times. The chain carries TRBV6-2 or TRBV6-3 and TRBJ2-1; TRBD2 matches at 11 bases. This CDR3 has 16 amino acids. Germline CDR1 and CDR2: MNHEY and SVGEGT. V dropped 2 bases and J dropped 8; count of bases not matched to a gene: 8. The CDR3 nucleotides are TGTGCCAGCAGTTACGGAGTGACTAGCGGGGAATATGAGCAGTTCTTC. Its protein product is CASSYGVTSGEYEQFF.

There are a few counts of this clonotype. The gene calls are TRBV12-3 or TRBV12-4 and TRBJ2-2, with no clear D. The CDR3 totals 13 residues. Deletions cut 1 base from V and 6 bases from J, with 6 bases between. The CDR3 is CASSLGAPGELFF. The CDR3 DNA is TGTGCCAGCAGTTTAGGGGCGCCCGGGGAGCTGTTTTTT.

This sequence joins TRBV27 and TRBJ2-7, with D maybe TRBD1 (6 bases). The germline CDR1 and CDR2 sequences are MNHEY and SMNVEV (reference sequence). CDR3 length equals 14 residues. V was trimmed by 7 bases and J by 0 bases, leaving 13 bases between them. CDR3 loop: CASNPTGASYEQYF. CDR3 nucleotide sequence: TGTGCCAGCAACCCGACAGGTGCCTCCTACGAGCAGTACTTC.

This sequence joins TRBV29-1 and TRBJ1-2; D is unresolved. The V end lost 6 bases, the J end lost 8 bases, and 22 bases lay between the germline ends. The CDR3 covers 14 residues. Germline V gene sequence: CDR1 SQVTM, CDR2 ANQGSEA. Here the CDR3 reads CSVVPLHGSRGYTF. CDR3 nucleotides: TGCAGCGTCGTCCCATTGCATGGCAGCAGAGGCTACACCTTC.

This clonotype was seen a handful of times. The genes are TRBV20-1 and TRBJ1-5; D unclear. The CDR3 spans 13 residues. V was trimmed by 3 bases and J by 4 bases, leaving 10 bases between them. Germline-derived CDR1 and CDR2 are DFQATT and SNEGSKA (reference sequence). CDR3 DNA: TGCAGTGCTAGCCGAGACGGGAATCAGCCCCAGCATTTT. It encodes CSASRDGNQPQHF.

V gene TRBV7-2 combines with J gene TRBJ2-3, with D tentatively TRBD1 (6 bases). Per the germline V gene, CDR1 is SGHTA and CDR2 is FQGNSA. V was cut by 5 bases and J by 5 bases, with 11 bases left in between. The CDR3 sequence is 13 residues long. The CDR3 DNA follows: TGTGCCAGCAGCCCCCAACAGGGAGATACGCAGTATTTT. Protein product: CASSPQQGDTQYF.